Listed below are T cell receptor beta chains from one sample, sequenced in a study of T cells in Graves' hyperthyroidism and ophthalmopathy. TCRdb redid the calling of the multiplex PCR reads with MiXCR, one entry per CDR3 protein. The sample lists around 600,000 distinct CDR3 sequences, 14% occurring once. The source material was blood. These receptors were taken from a woman in her forties or fifties with Graves' ophthalmopathy. Both conserved end residues are part of each CDR3. A D gene is named only where the DNA matches it firmly. The size field is filled for only some rows; it gives once, few, many or a size class.

j_call v_call clone_size d_call cdr3_aa cdr3_nt
TRBJ2-3 TRBV29-1 many . CSASTRFTDTQYF TGCAGCGCCTCGACAAGGTTCACAGATACGCAGTATTTT
TRBJ2-6 TRBV28 few . CASRAGANVLTF TGTGCCAGCAGGGCTGGGGCCAACGTCCTGACTTTC
TRBJ1-3 TRBV4-3 . TRBD1 CASSQILQGANGNTIYF TGCGCCAGCAGCCAAATTCTACAGGGGGCGAATGGAAACACCATATATTTT
TRBJ2-7 TRBV6-2/TRBV6-3 many . CASSYLSAESSYEQYF TGTGCCAGCAGTTACCTTAGCGCGGAAAGCTCCTACGAGCAGTACTTC
TRBJ2-1 TRBV14 . TRBD1 CASSQLPGQGYDEQFF TGTGCCAGCAGCCAACTCCCGGGACAGGGGTACGATGAGCAGTTCTTC
TRBJ2-7 TRBV9 . . CASSPLKGPDYEQYF TGTGCCAGCAGCCCCCTCAAGGGACCCGACTACGAGCAGTACTTC
TRBJ1-2 TRBV5-8 . . CASSFRRAGGYTF TGTGCCAGCAGCTTTAGGAGGGCGGGAGGCTACACCTTC
TRBJ2-2 TRBV2 many . CASGGSGGTGELFF TGTGCCAGCGGGGGTAGCGGAGGCACCGGGGAGCTGTTTTTT
TRBJ1-1 TRBV27 many TRBD1 CASSSQTGGLTVGEAFF TGTGCCAGCAGTTCCCAGACAGGGGGGCTAACGGTGGGTGAAGCTTTCTTT
TRBJ2-2 TRBV28 many . CASRQGGTSGHTGELFF TGTGCCAGCAGGCAGGGGGGAACTAGCGGTCACACCGGGGAGCTGTTTTTT
TRBJ1-4 TRBV27 . . CASRLIGGTNEKLFF TGTGCCAGCAGATTAATAGGGGGGACTAATGAAAAACTGTTTTTT
TRBJ2-1 TRBV20-1 . . CSAIRRHEQFF TGCAGTGCTATAAGGAGGCATGAGCAGTTCTTC
TRBJ2-1 TRBV6-2/TRBV6-3 many TRBD2 CASSYRLAGTDEQFF TGTGCCAGCAGTTATAGACTAGCGGGGACAGATGAGCAGTTCTTC
TRBJ1-5 TRBV20-1 many . CSARVPAGGDQPQHF TGCAGTGCTAGAGTTCCAGCGGGTGGGGATCAGCCCCAGCATTTT
TRBJ2-5 TRBV11-3 . . CASSFSRFQEKETQYF TGTGCCAGCAGCTTCTCTCGATTTCAGGAAAAAGAGACCCAGTACTTC
TRBJ2-7 TRBV7-2 many . CASSRIKGAYEQYF TGTGCCAGCAGCCGCATTAAGGGGGCCTACGAGCAGTACTTC
TRBJ1-5 TRBV18 many . CASSPRRYSNQPQHF TGTGCCAGCTCACCCCGGCGGTATAGCAATCAGCCCCAGCATTTT
TRBJ2-5 TRBV30 many . CAWSVHRGQETQYF TGTGCCTGGAGTGTACACCGCGGGCAAGAGACCCAGTACTTC
TRBJ2-2 TRBV7-9 . TRBD2 CASSTADPGLAGGTNTGELFF TGTGCCAGCAGCACCGCCGACCCGGGACTAGCGGGAGGGACGAACACCGGGGAGCTGTTTTTT
TRBJ1-5 TRBV4-2 many . CASGDNQPQHF TGTGCCAGCGGTGACAATCAGCCCCAGCATTTT
TRBJ1-2 TRBV28 many . CASSWSGYGYTF TGTGCCAGCAGTTGGTCGGGGTATGGCTACACCTTC
TRBJ2-1 TRBV30 many TRBD2 CAWTDGGAGSYNEQFF TGTGCCTGGACCGACGGGGGGGCCGGGTCCTACAATGAGCAGTTCTTC
TRBJ2-2 TRBV29-1 many TRBD2 CSVAGLAGGVGELFF TGCAGCGTTGCCGGACTAGCGGGAGGGGTCGGGGAGCTGTTTTTT
TRBJ2-1 TRBV2 many TRBD2 CASSEGLAGLDEQFF TGTGCCAGCAGTGAAGGACTAGCGGGGCTAGATGAGCAGTTCTTC
TRBJ2-2 TRBV20-1 few . CSARSLTGAGEGTGELFF TGCAGTGCTAGATCCCTGACTGGAGCAGGGGAGGGGACCGGGGAGCTGTTTTTT
TRBJ1-4 TRBV6-1 few . CASSSEWGTTNEKLFF TGTGCCAGCAGTTCGGAGTGGGGTACGACTAATGAAAAACTGTTTTTT
TRBJ2-3 TRBV6-1 . . CASSNSGGGRVDTQYF TGTGCCAGCAGCAACTCAGGGGGAGGTAGGGTAGATACGCAGTATTTT
TRBJ1-5 TRBV7-2 many TRBD1 CASTRTGGFFPQHF TGTGCCAGCACCAGGACAGGGGGCTTTTTTCCCCAGCATTTT
TRBJ1-1 TRBV2 many . CASRWGRGNTEAFF TGTGCCAGCAGGTGGGGCAGGGGTAACACTGAAGCTTTCTTT
TRBJ2-1 TRBV11-3 few TRBD2 CASSLGAGGRFTNEQFF TGTGCCAGCAGCTTAGGAGCGGGCGGGAGGTTTACGAATGAGCAGTTCTTC
TRBJ2-7 TRBV15 . TRBD2 CATSREAGLADSYEQYF TGTGCCACCAGCAGAGAGGCAGGACTAGCTGATTCCTACGAGCAGTACTTC
TRBJ2-7 TRBV28 . . CASAGFGEQYF TGTGCCAGCGCAGGTTTCGGCGAGCAGTACTTC
TRBJ1-5 TRBV6-2/TRBV6-3 many . CASSYPAGNQPQHF TGTGCCAGCAGTTATCCGGCAGGGAATCAGCCCCAGCATTTT
TRBJ2-2 TRBV4-2 few . CASSQDGRAVDTGELFF TGTGCCAGCAGCCAAGACGGGCGGGCCGTTGACACCGGGGAGCTGTTTTTT
TRBJ1-1 TRBV3-1 many . CASSQDFRRNTEAFF TGTGCCAGCAGCCAAGATTTTCGGAGGAACACTGAAGCTTTCTTT
TRBJ2-3 TRBV13 few . CASSPQVTDTQYF TGTGCCAGCAGCCCACAAGTCACAGATACGCAGTATTTT
TRBJ1-3 TRBV9 few . CASSPRGSISGNTIYF TGTGCCAGCAGCCCGAGGGGGAGCATCTCTGGAAACACCATATATTTT
TRBJ1-5 TRBV6-1 many . CASSDSSTQPQHF TGTGCCAGCAGTGATTCAAGTACTCAGCCCCAGCATTTT
TRBJ1-5 TRBV20-1 . TRBD1 CSALTFTGGNQPQHF TGCAGTGCATTAACCTTTACAGGGGGAAATCAGCCCCAGCATTTT
TRBJ2-3 TRBV5-1 many . CASSWGDRSTDTQYF TGCGCCAGCAGCTGGGGGGACCGTAGCACAGATACGCAGTATTTT
TRBJ2-3 TRBV5-1 many TRBD2 CASSFTLAGAGDTQYF TGCGCCAGCAGCTTTACCTTAGCGGGAGCCGGAGATACGCAGTATTTT
TRBJ2-3 TRBV11-2 . TRBD1 CASSLGPLTGDHEDTQYF TGTGCCAGCAGTCTGGGCCCCCTGACAGGGGATCATGAAGATACGCAGTATTTT
TRBJ1-1 TRBV5-1 many TRBD1 CASSLGQGKPTEAFF TGCGCCAGCAGCTTAGGACAGGGGAAACCTACTGAAGCTTTCTTT
TRBJ2-2 TRBV18 . . CASSPRGGGRETGELFF TGTGCCAGCTCACCACGAGGGGGCGGGAGAGAAACCGGGGAGCTGTTTTTT
TRBJ1-2 TRBV28 . . CASSPMYGYTF TGTGCCAGCAGTCCTATGTATGGCTACACCTTC
TRBJ2-1 TRBV3-1 few TRBD2 CASSLPYRGLATNNEQFF TGTGCCAGCAGCCTCCCGTACAGGGGACTAGCGACCAACAATGAGCAGTTCTTC
TRBJ1-5 TRBV29-1 many . CSVEIGANQPQHF TGCAGCGTTGAGATCGGGGCTAATCAGCCCCAGCATTTT
TRBJ1-2 TRBV28 . . CATGITGSFYGYTF TGTGCCACAGGCATAACAGGGTCTTTCTATGGCTACACCTTC
TRBJ2-1 TRBV20-1 many TRBD2 CSASGRIWNEQFF TGCAGTGCAAGCGGGAGAATTTGGAATGAGCAGTTCTTC
TRBJ1-6 TRBV12-3/TRBV12-4 few . CASSPTWGGSPLHF TGTGCCAGCAGTCCTACGTGGGGCGGTTCACCCCTCCACTTT